This T cell receptor beta chain derives from a study of T cells in Graves' hyperthyroidism and ophthalmopathy. This clonotype was found many times. The antigen is undetermined. PBMCs were derived from about 10 ml fresh peripheral blood. There were TCR beta CDR3 regions amplified from RNA transcripts. Using the HTBI primer set, a first-round RT-PCR was run on the TCR CDR3. TCRdb re-analysed the multiplex PCR reads in MiXCR, keeping a single row per CDR3 protein. The table lists approximately 350,000 distinct CDR3 sequences, roughly 15% of them singletons. General study findings and limits: Ophthalmopathy prediction by the model preceded onset by a median about 6 months. A model built on 13 V-J features separated ophthalmopathy from stable hyperthyroidism. Appearing also in blood were most of the thyroid clonotypes expanded above 0.001.

Germline assignment: CDR1 LGHDT and CDR2 YNNKEL (reference sequence). The CDR3 extends over 14 amino acids. The ends lost 4 bases at V and 6 bases at J; junction bases unmatched: 6. The TCR originated in an older woman with Graves' ophthalmopathy. Material for sequencing was blood. V and J are TRBV3-1 and TRBJ2-7; 10 bases line up with TRBD1. The CDR3 region has the DNA TGTGCCAGCAGCCCGGGACAGGGGAGACGCGAGCAGTACTTC. Translated: CASSPGQGRREQYF.